This T cell receptor beta chain was recorded in a study of blood T cell repertoires in COVID-19. In the study overall: PBMCs, B-cell-depleted T cells, or T cells were the source of the cDNA or gDNA that made up the material.

This clone was seen more than once but under ten times. Measured with immunoSEQ multiplex PCR; TCRdb has only the in-frame clones, and not every one. The sample carries roughly 120,000 clones, roughly nine tenths recorded once. Sequenced material: peripheral blood. The sequence derives from a man aged 55 to 70 with COVID-19, enrolled during active disease.

The CDR3: CASSPRTEAYTEAFF. The CDR3 coding sequence is TGTGCCAGCAGTCCCCGGACAGAAGCGTACACTGAAGCTTTCTTT. The chain combines TRBV27 with TRBJ1-1; weak D call: TRBD1 (6 bases). Germline V gene sequence: CDR1 MNHEY, CDR2 SMNVEV (reference sequence). The CDR3 contains 15 residues. V lost 5 bases to trimming and J lost 3 bases, with 16 bases between them.